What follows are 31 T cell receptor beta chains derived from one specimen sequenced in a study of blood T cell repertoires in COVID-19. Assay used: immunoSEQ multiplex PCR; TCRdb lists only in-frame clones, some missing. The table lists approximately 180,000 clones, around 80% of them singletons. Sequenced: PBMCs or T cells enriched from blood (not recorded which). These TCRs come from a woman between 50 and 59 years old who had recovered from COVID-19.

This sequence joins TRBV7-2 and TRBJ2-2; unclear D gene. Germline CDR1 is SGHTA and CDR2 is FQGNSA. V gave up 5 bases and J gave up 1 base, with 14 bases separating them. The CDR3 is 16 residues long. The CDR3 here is CASSIVDKLNTGELFF. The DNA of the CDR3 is TGTGCCAGCAGCATAGTTGACAAGCTGAACACCGGGGAGCTGTTTTTT.

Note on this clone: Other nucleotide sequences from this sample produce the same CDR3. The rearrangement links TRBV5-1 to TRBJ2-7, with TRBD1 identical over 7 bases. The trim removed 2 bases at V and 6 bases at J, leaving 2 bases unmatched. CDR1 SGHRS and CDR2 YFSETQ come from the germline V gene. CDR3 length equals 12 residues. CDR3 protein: CASSLGGGEQYF. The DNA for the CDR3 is TGCGCCAGCAGCTTAGGGGGCGGCGAGCAGTACTTC.

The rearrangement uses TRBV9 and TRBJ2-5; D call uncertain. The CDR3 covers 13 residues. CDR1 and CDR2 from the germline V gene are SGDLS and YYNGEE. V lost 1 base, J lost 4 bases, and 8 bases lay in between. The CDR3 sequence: CASSVNMAETQYF. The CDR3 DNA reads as TGTGCCAGCAGCGTAAATATGGCAGAGACCCAGTACTTC.

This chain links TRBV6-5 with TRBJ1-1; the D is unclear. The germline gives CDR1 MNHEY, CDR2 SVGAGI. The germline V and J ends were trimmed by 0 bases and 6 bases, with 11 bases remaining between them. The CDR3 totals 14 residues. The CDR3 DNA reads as TGTGCCAGCAGTTACTCGGAGGGTAGCCCTGAAGCTTTCTTT. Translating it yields CASSYSEGSPEAFF.

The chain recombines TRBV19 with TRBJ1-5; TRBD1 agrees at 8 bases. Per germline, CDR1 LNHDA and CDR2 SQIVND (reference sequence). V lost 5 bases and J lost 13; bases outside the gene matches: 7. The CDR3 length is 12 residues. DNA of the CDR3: TGTGCCAGTAGTCAAAGACAGGGGATTCAGCATTTT. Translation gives CASSQRQGIQHF.

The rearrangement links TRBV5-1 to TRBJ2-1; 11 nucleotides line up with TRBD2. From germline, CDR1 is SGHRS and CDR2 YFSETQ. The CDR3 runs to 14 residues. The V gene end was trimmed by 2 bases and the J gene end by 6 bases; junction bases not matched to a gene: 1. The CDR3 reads CASSFSGRANEQFF. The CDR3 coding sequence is TGCGCCAGCAGCTTTAGCGGGAGGGCCAATGAGCAGTTCTTC. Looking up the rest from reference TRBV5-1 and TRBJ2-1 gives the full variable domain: KAGVTQTPRYLIKTRGQQVTLSCSPISGHRSVSWYQQTPGQGLQFLFEYFSETQRNKGNFPGRFSGRQFSNSRSEMNVSTLELGDSALYLCASSFSGRANEQFFGPGTRLTVL.

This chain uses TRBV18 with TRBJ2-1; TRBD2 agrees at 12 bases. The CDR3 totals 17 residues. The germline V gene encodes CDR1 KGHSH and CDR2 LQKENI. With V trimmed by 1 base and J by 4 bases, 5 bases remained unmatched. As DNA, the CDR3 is TGTGCCAGCTCACCACTGACTAGCGGGAGACAATACAATGAGCAGTTCTTC. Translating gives CASSPLTSGRQYNEQFF.

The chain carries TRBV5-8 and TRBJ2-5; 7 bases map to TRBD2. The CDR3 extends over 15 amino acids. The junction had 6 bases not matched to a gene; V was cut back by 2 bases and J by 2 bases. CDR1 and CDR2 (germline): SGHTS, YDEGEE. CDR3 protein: CASSLTGTKQETQYF. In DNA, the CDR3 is TGTGCCAGCAGCTTAACCGGGACTAAACAAGAGACCCAGTACTTC.

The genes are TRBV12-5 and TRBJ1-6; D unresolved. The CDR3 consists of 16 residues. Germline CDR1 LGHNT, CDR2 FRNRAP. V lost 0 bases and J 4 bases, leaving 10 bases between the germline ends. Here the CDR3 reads CASGLVREGYNSPLHF. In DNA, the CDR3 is TGTGCTAGTGGTTTGGTACGCGAGGGATATAATTCACCCCTCCACTTT.

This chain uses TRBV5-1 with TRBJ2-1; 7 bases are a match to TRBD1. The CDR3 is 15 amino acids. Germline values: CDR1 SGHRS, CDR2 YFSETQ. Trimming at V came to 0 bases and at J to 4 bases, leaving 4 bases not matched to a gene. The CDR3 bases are TGCGCCAGCAGCTTGGGATGGACAGGTTACAATGAGCAGTTCTTC. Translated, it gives CASSLGWTGYNEQFF.

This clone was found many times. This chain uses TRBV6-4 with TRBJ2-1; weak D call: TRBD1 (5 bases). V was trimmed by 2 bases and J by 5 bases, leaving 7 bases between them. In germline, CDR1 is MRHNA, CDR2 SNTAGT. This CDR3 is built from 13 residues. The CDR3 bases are TGTGCCAGCAGTGACACGGACAACAATGAGCAGTTCTTC. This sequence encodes CASSDTDNNEQFF.

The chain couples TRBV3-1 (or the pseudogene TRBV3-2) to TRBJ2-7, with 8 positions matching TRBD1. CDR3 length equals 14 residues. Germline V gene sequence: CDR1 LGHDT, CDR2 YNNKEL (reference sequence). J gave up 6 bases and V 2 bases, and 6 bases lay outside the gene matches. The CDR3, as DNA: TGTGCCAGCAGCCAAACGACAGGGGCGGGCGAGCAGTACTTC. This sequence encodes CASSQTTGAGEQYF.

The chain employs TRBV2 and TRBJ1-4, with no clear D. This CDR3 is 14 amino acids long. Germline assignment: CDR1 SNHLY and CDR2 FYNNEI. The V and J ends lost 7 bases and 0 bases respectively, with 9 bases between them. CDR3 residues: CASIYSATNEKLFF. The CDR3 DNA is TGTGCCAGCATTTACAGTGCAACTAATGAAAAACTGTTTTTT. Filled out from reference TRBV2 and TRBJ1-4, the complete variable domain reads EPEVTQTPSHQVTQMGQEVILRCVPISNHLYFYWYRQILGQKVEFLVSFYNNEISEKSEIFDDQFSVERPDGSNFTLKIRSTKLEDSAMYFCASIYSATNEKLFFGSGTQLSVL.

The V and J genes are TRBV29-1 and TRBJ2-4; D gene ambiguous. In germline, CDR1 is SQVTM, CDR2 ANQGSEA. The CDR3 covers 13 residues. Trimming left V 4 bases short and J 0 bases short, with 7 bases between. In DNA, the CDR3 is TGCAGCGTTGTTCAACTAGCCAAAAACATTCAGTACTTC. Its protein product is CSVVQLAKNIQYF.

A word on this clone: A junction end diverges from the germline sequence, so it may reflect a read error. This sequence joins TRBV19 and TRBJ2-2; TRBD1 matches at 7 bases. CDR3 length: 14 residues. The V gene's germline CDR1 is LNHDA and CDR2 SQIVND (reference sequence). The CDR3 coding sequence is TGTGCTAGTAGGGGACAGCTGAACACCGGGGAGCTGTTTTTT. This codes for CASRGQLNTGELFF.

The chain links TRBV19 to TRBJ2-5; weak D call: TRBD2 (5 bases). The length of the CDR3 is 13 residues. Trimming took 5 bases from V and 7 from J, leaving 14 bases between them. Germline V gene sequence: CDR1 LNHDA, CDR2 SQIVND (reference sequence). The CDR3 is CASSLRDWGTQYF. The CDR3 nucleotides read TGTGCCAGTAGTCTCCGGGATTGGGGGACCCAGTACTTC.

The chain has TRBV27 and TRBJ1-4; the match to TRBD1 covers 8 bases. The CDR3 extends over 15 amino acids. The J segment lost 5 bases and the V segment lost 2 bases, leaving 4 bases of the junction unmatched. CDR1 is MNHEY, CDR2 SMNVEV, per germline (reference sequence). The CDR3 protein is CASSLVYRGNEKLFF. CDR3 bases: TGTGCCAGCAGTTTAGTTTACAGGGGGAATGAAAAACTGTTTTTT.

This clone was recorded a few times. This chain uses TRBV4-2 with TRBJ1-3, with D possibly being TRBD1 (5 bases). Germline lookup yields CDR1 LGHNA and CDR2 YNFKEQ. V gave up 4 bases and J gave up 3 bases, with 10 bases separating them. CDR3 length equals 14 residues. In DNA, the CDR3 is TGTGCCAGCAGCCTGCGGACACATGGAAACACCATATATTTT. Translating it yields CASSLRTHGNTIYF.

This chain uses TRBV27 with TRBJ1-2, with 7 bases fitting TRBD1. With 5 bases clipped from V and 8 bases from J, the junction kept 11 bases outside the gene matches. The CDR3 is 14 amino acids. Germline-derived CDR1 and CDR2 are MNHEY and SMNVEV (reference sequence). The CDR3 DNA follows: TGTGCCAGCAGTCCAACGACAGGGTTGTCGGGCTACACCTTC. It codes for CASSPTTGLSGYTF.

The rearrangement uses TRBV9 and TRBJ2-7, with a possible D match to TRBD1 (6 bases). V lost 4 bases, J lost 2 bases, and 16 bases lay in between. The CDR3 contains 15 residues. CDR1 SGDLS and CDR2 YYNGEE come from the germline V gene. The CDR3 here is CASSRQGSAAYEQYF. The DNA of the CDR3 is TGTGCCAGCAGCCGCCAGGGGTCCGCAGCCTACGAGCAGTACTTC.

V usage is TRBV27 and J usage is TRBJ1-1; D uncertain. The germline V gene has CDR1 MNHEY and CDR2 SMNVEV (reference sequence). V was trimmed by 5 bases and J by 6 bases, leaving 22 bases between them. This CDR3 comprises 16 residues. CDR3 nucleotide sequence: TGTGCCAGCAGTCCACCCGGGGTAACCTCGTTATCTGAAGCTTTCTTT. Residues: CASSPPGVTSLSEAFF.

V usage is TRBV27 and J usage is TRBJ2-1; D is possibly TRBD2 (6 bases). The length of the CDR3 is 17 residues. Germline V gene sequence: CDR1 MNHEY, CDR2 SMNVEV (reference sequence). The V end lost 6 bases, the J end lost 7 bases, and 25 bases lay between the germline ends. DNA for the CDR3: TGTGCCAGCAGCTTGACATACGGGGGAGCCTCTGTAAATGAGCAGTTCTTC. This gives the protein CASSLTYGGASVNEQFF.

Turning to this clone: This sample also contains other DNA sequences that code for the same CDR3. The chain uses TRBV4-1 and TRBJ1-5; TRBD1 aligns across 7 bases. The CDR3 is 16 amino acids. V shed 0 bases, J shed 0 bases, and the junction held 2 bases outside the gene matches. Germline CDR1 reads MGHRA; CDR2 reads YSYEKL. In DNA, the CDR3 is TGCGCCAGCAGCCAAGAGGGGACAGTTAGCAATCAGCCCCAGCATTTT. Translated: CASSQEGTVSNQPQHF.

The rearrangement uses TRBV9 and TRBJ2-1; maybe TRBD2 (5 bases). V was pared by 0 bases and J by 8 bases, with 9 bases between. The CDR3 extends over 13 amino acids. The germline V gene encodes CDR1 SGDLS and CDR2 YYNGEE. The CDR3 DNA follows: TGTGCCAGCAGCGTAGTGTTTAGCGATGAGCAGTTCTTC. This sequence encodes CASSVVFSDEQFF.

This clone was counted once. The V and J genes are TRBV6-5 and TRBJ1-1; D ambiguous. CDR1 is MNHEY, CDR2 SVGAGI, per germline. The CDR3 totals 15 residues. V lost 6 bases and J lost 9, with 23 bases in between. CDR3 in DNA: TGTGCCAGCAGCCGAACTCAAACAAGAGTCGGGAAAGCTTTCTTT. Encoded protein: CASSRTQTRVGKAFF.

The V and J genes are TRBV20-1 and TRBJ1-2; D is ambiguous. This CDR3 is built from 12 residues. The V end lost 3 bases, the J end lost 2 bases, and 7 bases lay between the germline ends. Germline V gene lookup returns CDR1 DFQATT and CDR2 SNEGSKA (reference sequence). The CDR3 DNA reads TGCAGTGCTAGTTTCGGGAACTATGGCTACACCTTC. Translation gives CSASFGNYGYTF.

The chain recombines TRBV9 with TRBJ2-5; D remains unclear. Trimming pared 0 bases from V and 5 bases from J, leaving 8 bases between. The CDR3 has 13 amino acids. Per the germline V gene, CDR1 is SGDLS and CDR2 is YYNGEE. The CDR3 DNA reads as TGTGCCAGCAGCGTAGCACACACGGAGACCCAGTACTTC. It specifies CASSVAHTETQYF.

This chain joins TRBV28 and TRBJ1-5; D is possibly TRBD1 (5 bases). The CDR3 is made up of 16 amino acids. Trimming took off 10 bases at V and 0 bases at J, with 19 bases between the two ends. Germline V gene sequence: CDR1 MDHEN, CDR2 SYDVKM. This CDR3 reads CATLPGGVYSNQPQHF. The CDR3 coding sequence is TGTGCCACCCTCCCCGGGGGAGTTTATAGCAATCAGCCCCAGCATTTT.

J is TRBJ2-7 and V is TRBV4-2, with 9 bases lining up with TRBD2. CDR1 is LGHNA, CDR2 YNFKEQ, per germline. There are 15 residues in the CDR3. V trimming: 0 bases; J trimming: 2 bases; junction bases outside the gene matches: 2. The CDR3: CASSQEREGPYEQYF. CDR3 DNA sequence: TGTGCCAGCAGCCAAGAGCGGGAGGGTCCCTACGAGCAGTACTTC.

The CDR3 nucleotides read TGTGCCAGCAGCCGATCTTCTCGGGAGTCAGATACGCAGTATTTT. It encodes CASSRSSRESDTQYF. The rearrangement uses TRBV7-8 and TRBJ2-3; perhaps TRBD2 as D (6 bases). CDR3 length: 15 amino acids. Trimming left V 5 bases short and J 4 bases short, with 16 bases between. Germline lookup yields CDR1 SGHVS and CDR2 FQNEAQ.

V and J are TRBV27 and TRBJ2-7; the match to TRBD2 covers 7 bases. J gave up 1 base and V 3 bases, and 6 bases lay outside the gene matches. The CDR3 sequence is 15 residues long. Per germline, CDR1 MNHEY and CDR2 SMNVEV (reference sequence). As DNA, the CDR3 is TGTGCCAGCAGTTTTTTCGGCGGGAGATCCTACGAGCAGTACTTC. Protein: CASSFFGGRSYEQYF.